This T cell receptor (beta chain) was retrieved from a study of control samples from healthy donors and cancer patients. The CDR3 length is 15 residues. Germline trimming cut 5 bases from V and 4 bases from J; bases unmatched to any gene: 10. Germline V gene data show CDR1 as SGHNT and CDR2 as YYREEE (reference sequence). This clone was seen only a few times. Generated by immunoSEQ multiplex PCR, the TCRdb table keeps only in-frame clones and is missing some. The sample holds some 120,000 clones, almost 95% seen once. This chain joins TRBV5-4 and TRBJ2-7, with 9 bases identical to TRBD1. Sequencing input: PBMCs. The source is a man older than 75 with head and neck cancer. The CDR3 coding sequence is TGTGCCAGCAGTTATGGTGGGACAGGGAAATACGAGCAGTACTTC. Its protein is CASSYGGTGKYEQYF.